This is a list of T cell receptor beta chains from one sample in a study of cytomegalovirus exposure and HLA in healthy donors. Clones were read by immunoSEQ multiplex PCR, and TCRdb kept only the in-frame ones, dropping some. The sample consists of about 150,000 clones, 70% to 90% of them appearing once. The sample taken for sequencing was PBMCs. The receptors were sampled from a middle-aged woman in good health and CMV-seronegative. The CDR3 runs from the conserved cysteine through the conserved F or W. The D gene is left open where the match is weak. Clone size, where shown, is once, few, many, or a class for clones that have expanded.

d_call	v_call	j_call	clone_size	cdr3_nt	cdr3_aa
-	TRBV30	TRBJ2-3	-	TGTGCCTGGAGACCCCGAGACACCTTCCTCACAGATACGCAGTATTTT	CAWRPRDTFLTDTQYF
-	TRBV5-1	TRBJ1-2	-	TGCGCCAGCAGCTTGGGAAGGGCCGGGGGTAACTATGGCTACACCTTC	CASSLGRAGGNYGYTF
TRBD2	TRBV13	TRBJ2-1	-	TGTGCCAGCAGCTTACGGGTAGCGGGATTGGATGAGCAGTTCTTC	CASSLRVAGLDEQFF
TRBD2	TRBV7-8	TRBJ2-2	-	TGTGCCAGCAGATCCGGGACTAGCGAAAACACCGGGGAGCTGTTTTTT	CASRSGTSENTGELFF
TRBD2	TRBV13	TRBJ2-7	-	TGTGCCAGCAGCTTAGGCGGGCTAGCGGTCTCCTACGAGCAGTACTTC	CASSLGGLAVSYEQYF
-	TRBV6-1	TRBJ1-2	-	TGTGCCTTCCGGGACACTTTTAACTATGGCTACACCTTC	CAFRDTFNYGYTF
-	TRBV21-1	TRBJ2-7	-	TGTGCCAGCAGCGCAGGGACTGAACTCTCCTACGAGCAGTACTTC	CASSAGTELSYEQYF
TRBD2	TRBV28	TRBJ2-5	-	TGTGCCAGCAGTTTATATTCGGGGGGTGGTCAAGAGACCCAGTACTTC	CASSLYSGGGQETQYF
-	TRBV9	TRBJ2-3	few	TGTGCCAGCAGCGTAGGGGCTACAACTAGCACAGATACGCAGTATTTT	CASSVGATTSTDTQYF
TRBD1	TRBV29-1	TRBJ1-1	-	TGCAGCGTCATTAGACAGGGATCGAACACTGAAGCTTTCTTT	CSVIRQGSNTEAFF
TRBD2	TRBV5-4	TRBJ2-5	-	TGTGCCAGCAGCTTACGTCTAGCGGGAGAAGAGACCCAGTACTTC	CASSLRLAGEETQYF
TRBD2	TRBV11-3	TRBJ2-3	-	TGTGCCAGCAGCTCTGAAAAAACTAGCGGCAGCACAGATACGCAGTATTTT	CASSSEKTSGSTDTQYF
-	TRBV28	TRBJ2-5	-	TGTGCCAGCAGTTCCCGTTGGGGGCCGCGGGAGACCCAGTACTTC	CASSSRWGPRETQYF
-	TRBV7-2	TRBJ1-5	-	TGTGCCAGCAGCTCAAGACAAAGTCAGCCCCAGCATTTT	CASSSRQSQPQHF
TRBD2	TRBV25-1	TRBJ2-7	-	TGTGCCAGCAGTGAATGGGCTAGCGGCGAGCAGTACTTC	CASSEWASGEQYF
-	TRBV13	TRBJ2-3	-	TGTGCCAGCAGCTTAAAGGGGGCGGGACTTTACACAGATACGCAGTATTTT	CASSLKGAGLYTDTQYF
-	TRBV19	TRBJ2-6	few	TGTGCCAGTAGTAGGGGGGACAGAGGTTCCTCTGGGGCCAACGTCCTGACTTTC	CASSRGDRGSSGANVLTF
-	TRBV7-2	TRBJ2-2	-	TGTGCCAGCAGCTTGGGATGGGGGGGCTTGGGCGGGGAGCTGTTTTTT	CASSLGWGGLGGELFF
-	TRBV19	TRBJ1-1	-	TGTGCCACCTCAAAAAGCGGGCTTTCCACTGAAGCTTTCTTT	CATSKSGLSTEAFF
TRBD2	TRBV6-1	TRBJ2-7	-	TGTGCCAGCAGTGAAGCCCCACCGGGACTAGCGGCTTCCGGGCAGTACTTC	CASSEAPPGLAASGQYF
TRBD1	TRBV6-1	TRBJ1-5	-	TGTGCCAGCAGTACGGGACAGTGGCAGCCCCAGCATTTT	CASSTGQWQPQHF
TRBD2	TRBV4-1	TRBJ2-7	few	TGCGCCAGCAGCCAAGAGGAGCGGGAGTTTGACGAGCAGTACTTC	CASSQEEREFDEQYF
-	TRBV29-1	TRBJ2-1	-	TGCAGCGTATTGGACGGGAGATTAAGCGATGAGCAGTTCTTC	CSVLDGRLSDEQFF
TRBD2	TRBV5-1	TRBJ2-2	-	TGCGCCAGCAGCCCTGTAGCGGGAGGGCACACCGGGGAGCTGTTTTTT	CASSPVAGGHTGELFF
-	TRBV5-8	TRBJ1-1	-	TGTGCCAGTCGGGGGGGCAAGCTTAAGATGAGCACTGAAGCTTTCTTT	CASRGGKLKMSTEAFF
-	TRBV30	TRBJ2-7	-	TGTGCCTGGAGTCCCCCACAGGGTATCAACTACGAGCAGTACTTC	CAWSPPQGINYEQYF